What follows describes a single T cell receptor (beta chain). Antigen: not known. Germline is not matched at one junction end, which may reflect a read error. Sample-barcoded 5' priming and a J-beta primer mix drove a second PCR of roughly 7 to 11 cycles. The template-switch adaptor, which had 12 random nucleotides, put a tag on each cDNA molecule. MiXCR, applied by TCRdb to the 5' RACE reads, yields one record per CDR3 protein. Here the sample spans about 800,000 distinct CDR3 sequences, more than 20% being singletons. This sample is drawn from a study of blood T cells in healthy people across ages. This CDR3 is built from 15 residues. Germline CDR1 is ENHRY and CDR2 is SYGVKD. General observations from the study: A roughly linear fall in TCR beta diversity per million T cells was seen with increasing age. Total diversity from one million sequenced T cells was likely underestimated.

These data are also associated with another study on T cells of mothers and their children. Per that study: RNA was extracted, and all of it went into cDNA synthesis at 1.5 ug per 15 ul.

This receptor was taken from a boy aged 5-17 years in good health. What was sequenced was blood. The chain joins TRBV10-3 to TRBJ2-7, with 8 bases lining up with TRBD1. This chain's CDR3 is CAISEADRDSHEQCF. The CDR3 DNA reads TGTGCCATCAGTGAGGCGGACAGGGACTCCCACGAGCAGTGCTTC.